The entry below gives a single T cell receptor (beta chain) sequence along with its context. This clone has more than one count but fewer than ten. Its specific antigen is unknown. Base qualities are not provided; no much larger clone lies one nucleotide away. The goal of deep resolution MiSeq sequencing was a depth between 1 in 1 million and 1 in 200,000 T cells, and coverage averaged 10x per clonotype. The immunoSEQ hsTCRB Kit was used to generate TCR beta libraries. The study's processing was this. The data were analyzed with ImmunoSEQ Analyzer and ImmunoSEQ Data Assistant, and V, D and J gene assignments followed IMGT definitions. Clonality, with values ranging from 0 to 1, was calculated as one minus the normalized Shannon entropy of productive rearrangement frequencies. Only overrepresented clonotypes making up at least 0.05% of each patient's repertoire were included in the public clonotype analysis. Approximately 12 age-matched healthy donor repertoires from immuneACCESS were used as controls for clonality. Held by TCRdb, this immuneACCESS table contains in-frame sequences only and omits some clones. Under half of the omission traces to an unresolved V gene where checked; the cause of the rest is unknown. The V and J calls and clone size come from that table; D and trimming were worked out from the DNA. In this sample the table shows about 180,000 clones, roughly four fifths of which occur a single time. The ten largest clones take up around 4.5% of the sample.

The sample belongs to a study of cytotoxic CD8 clonotypes in ibrutinib-treated CLL (dated by TCRdb to about 2021). Describing the broader study: The cohort had 11 relapsed/refractory and more than 14 treatment-naive patients; 17 to 18 were IGHV unmutated. The response samples were drawn at a median of 12 months into treatment, with a range of roughly 6 to 40 months. An average of roughly 270,000 productive templates and 94,082 productive rearrangements was obtained per sample. Cryopreserved peripheral blood mononuclear cells were obtained prior to treatment, at the time of response, and at either disease progression or sustained remission. Of the roughly 86 people in the trial, about two dozen had longitudinal samples available. All remission and progressive disease samples were collected while patients were still receiving ibrutinib. Responses were partial in 24 patients and complete in 2; after median around 72 months follow-up, roughly 14 stayed in remission and about 12 progressed. Overall results and qualifications from the work: At ibrutinib response clonality went up, during sustained remission it held steady, and at progression it dropped back toward baseline. At baseline, clonality was higher than in age-matched healthy donors and showed a strong correlation with circulating CD8+ T-cell counts. Public clonotypes were rare and either shrank or stayed stable during treatment, and the rise in clonality at ibrutinib response reflected expansion of private clonotypes. Lymph node repertoires were not examined, and the timing of sampling was not matched between patients in sustained remission and those whose disease progressed.

The label giving this sample's time point can be read as: 20 to 30 months on ibrutinib. For TCR beta library preparation, roughly 2 micrograms of genomic DNA were isolated from cryopreserved PBMCs. Longitudinal blood samples from CLL patients on ibrutinib monotherapy were analyzed using high-throughput TCR beta sequencing. Patients were enrolled in a phase 2 open-label single-center ibrutinib monotherapy trial. The CDR3 covers 14 residues, taking in both the cysteine and the phenylalanine. Just the 42-base CDR3 DNA is kept, in frame starting at base 1. The germline V gene sets CDR1 to LGHNA and CDR2 to YSLEER. V was cut back by 3 bases and J by 10 bases, leaving a gap of 18 bases between them.

The TCR comes from a human donor with chronic lymphocytic leukemia. The starting material was PBMCs, obtained after 24 months of ibrutinib treatment. The receptor chain draws on TRBV4-3 and TRBJ1-1, with TRBD1 perhaps the D gene, on 5 matching bases. In nucleotide form, the sequence is TGCGCCAGCAGCCACAGCGGGACTTTAGGTGGAGCTTTCTTT. Its protein is CASSHSGTLGGAFF.